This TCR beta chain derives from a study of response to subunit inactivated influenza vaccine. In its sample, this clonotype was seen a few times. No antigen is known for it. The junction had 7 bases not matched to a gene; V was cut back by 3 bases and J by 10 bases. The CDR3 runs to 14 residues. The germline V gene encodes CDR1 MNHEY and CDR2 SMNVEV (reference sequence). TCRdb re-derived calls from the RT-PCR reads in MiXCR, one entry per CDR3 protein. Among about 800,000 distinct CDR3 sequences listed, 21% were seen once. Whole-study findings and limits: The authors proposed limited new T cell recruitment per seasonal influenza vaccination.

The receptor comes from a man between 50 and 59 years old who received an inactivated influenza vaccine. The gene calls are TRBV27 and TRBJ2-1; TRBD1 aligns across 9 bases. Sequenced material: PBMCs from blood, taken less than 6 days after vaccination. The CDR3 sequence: CASSFVGQGGEQFF. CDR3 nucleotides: TGTGCCAGCAGTTTTGTGGGACAGGGAGGCGAGCAGTTCTTC.